This TCR beta chain was found in a study of blood T cells in healthy people across ages. RNA extraction gave at least 5 micrograms of total RNA per sample. This CDR3 region has 18 residues. CDR1 is ENHRY, CDR2 SYGVKD, per germline. The use of a sample-barcoded 5' primer and a J-beta primer mix characterized a second PCR of roughly 7 to 11 cycles. TCRdb re-derived calls from the 5' RACE reads in MiXCR, one entry per CDR3 protein. The sample has over 1,300,000 distinct CDR3 sequences; 55% to 75% are singletons. The sequence was collected from a man younger than 35 in good health. This chain uses TRBV10-3 with TRBJ2-4; 10 bases line up with TRBD1. The DNA matches TRBJ2-7 better at its end, which makes the J call doubtful. Sequencing used blood. The DNA of the CDR3 is TGTGCCATCAGTGAGTCGATAGACAGGGGGCCCATCTTTGGCGAGCAGTACTTC. This sequence encodes CAISESIDRGPIFGEQYF.